The rows below give T cell receptor beta chains drawn from one sample of a study of blood T cell repertoires in COVID-19. TCRdb's table, derived via immunoSEQ multiplex PCR, lists solely in-frame clones and lacks some. The sample lists some 75,000 clones; around 80% were seen once. The sample consisted of peripheral blood. Receptors were obtained from a man in his fifties or sixties with COVID-19, enrolled during active disease. The CDR3 runs from the conserved cysteine through the conserved F or W. Each record gives: CDR3 protein, CDR3 DNA, V gene, J gene, clone size, D gene. A D gene is named only where the DNA matches it firmly. Size values are once, few and many counts, or a class for expanded clones, and some rows have none.

CDR3: CAISENGEGSGYTF
DNA: TGTGCCATCAGTGAGAATGGGGAGGGAAGTGGCTACACCTTC
V: TRBV10-3
J: TRBJ1-2
size: NA
D: NA

CDR3: CASSLASGALGETQYF
DNA: TGTGCCAGCAGCTTAGCGTCTGGGGCCCTCGGAGAGACCCAGTACTTC
V: TRBV7-6
J: TRBJ2-5
size: NA
D: NA

CDR3: CAISRDRAAKEQYF
DNA: TGTGCCATCAGCAGAGACAGGGCGGCCAAAGAGCAGTACTTC
V: TRBV10-3
J: TRBJ2-7
size: NA
D: TRBD1

CDR3: CASGRDREHEQYF
DNA: TGTGCCAGTGGCCGGGACAGGGAGCACGAGCAGTACTTC
V: TRBV19
J: TRBJ2-7
size: once
D: TRBD1

CDR3: CATGQGHGEHNEQFF
DNA: TGTGCCACCGGTCAAGGTCACGGGGAACACAATGAGCAGTTCTTC
V: TRBV24-1
J: TRBJ2-1
size: NA
D: NA

CDR3: CASSFRGIGPDTQYF
DNA: TGTGCCAGCAGTTTCAGGGGAATAGGGCCAGATACGCAGTATTTT
V: TRBV28
J: TRBJ2-3
size: NA
D: NA

CDR3: CASSTRRYRAGTGELFF
DNA: TGCGCCAGCAGCACACGAAGATACAGGGCCGGCACCGGGGAGCTGTTTTTT
V: TRBV5-1
J: TRBJ2-2
size: NA
D: NA

CDR3: CSVEEGGTRKAFF
DNA: TGCAGCGTTGAAGAAGGCGGGACTCGTAAAGCTTTCTTT
V: TRBV29-1
J: TRBJ1-1
size: once
D: NA

CDR3: CASSRQGGNNSPLHF
DNA: TGTGCCAGCAGCCGACAGGGAGGAAATAATTCACCCCTCCACTTT
V: TRBV7-3
J: TRBJ1-6
size: NA
D: TRBD1

CDR3: CASSLSGNTDTQYF
DNA: TGTGCCAGCAGTTTATCCGGGAATACAGATACGCAGTATTTT
V: TRBV28
J: TRBJ2-3
size: NA
D: NA

CDR3: CASSPQLVPGELFF
DNA: TGTGCCAGCAGCCCCCAACTAGTTCCCGGGGAGCTGTTTTTT
V: TRBV7-9
J: TRBJ2-2
size: NA
D: NA

CDR3: CASSQDFGTSDGPYF
DNA: TGTGCCAGCAGCCAAGATTTCGGGACTAGCGATGGTCCGTACTTC
V: TRBV3-1/TRBV3-2
J: TRBJ2-7
size: few
D: TRBD2

CDR3: CASSLIAGGPTDTQYF
DNA: TGCGCCAGCAGCCTGATAGCGGGAGGGCCAACAGATACGCAGTATTTT
V: TRBV5-1
J: TRBJ2-3
size: NA
D: TRBD2

CDR3: CASSLSVTNTDTQYF
DNA: TGTGCCAGCAGCTTAAGTGTAACTAACACAGATACGCAGTATTTT
V: TRBV7-3
J: TRBJ2-3
size: once
D: NA

CDR3: CASSSLGLADFSYEQYF
DNA: TGTGCCAGCAGTTCACTGGGACTAGCGGATTTCTCCTACGAGCAGTACTTC
V: TRBV28
J: TRBJ2-7
size: NA
D: TRBD2

CDR3: CASKTGSAYNSPLHF
DNA: TGTGCCAGTAAAACAGGGTCCGCCTATAATTCACCCCTCCACTTT
V: TRBV19
J: TRBJ1-6
size: NA
D: NA

CDR3: CASSPWVGQGDYEQYF
DNA: TGTGCCAGCAGCCCCTGGGTCGGACAGGGGGATTACGAGCAGTACTTC
V: TRBV11-1
J: TRBJ2-7
size: NA
D: TRBD1

CDR3: CASSQGDRVRRTQYF
DNA: TGTGCCAGCAGCCAAGGGGACAGGGTCAGGAGGACCCAGTACTTC
V: TRBV14
J: TRBJ2-5
size: once
D: TRBD1

CDR3: CAIARDRQIVGYTF
DNA: TGTGCCATCGCTAGGGACAGGCAGATTGTTGGCTACACCTTC
V: TRBV10-3
J: TRBJ1-2
size: NA
D: TRBD1

CDR3: CASSLGQGDTGELFF
DNA: TGCGCCAGCAGCTTGGGGCAGGGCGACACCGGGGAGCTGTTTTTT
V: TRBV5-1
J: TRBJ2-2
size: NA
D: NA

CDR3: CSVRRGSTDTQYF
DNA: TGCAGCGTTCGACGAGGGAGCACAGATACGCAGTATTTT
V: TRBV29-1
J: TRBJ2-3
size: NA
D: NA

CDR3: CASSLGNQPQHF
DNA: TGTGCCTCCTCATTAGGCAATCAGCCCCAGCATTTT
V: TRBV30
J: TRBJ1-5
size: few
D: NA

CDR3: CASSFDRNTEAFF
DNA: TGCGCCAGCAGCTTCGACAGGAACACTGAAGCTTTCTTT
V: TRBV5-1
J: TRBJ1-1
size: NA
D: NA

CDR3: CAWSFGQNGGDEQFF
DNA: TGTGCCTGGAGCTTCGGCCAGAATGGGGGCGATGAGCAGTTCTTC
V: TRBV30
J: TRBJ2-1
size: NA
D: NA

CDR3: CAWRFNRESYEQYF
DNA: TGTGCCTGGCGATTTAACAGGGAGAGTTACGAGCAGTACTTC
V: TRBV30
J: TRBJ2-7
size: NA
D: NA

CDR3: CASSPAGDEQFF
DNA: TGTGCCAGCAGCCCTGCCGGAGATGAGCAGTTCTTC
V: TRBV7-9
J: TRBJ2-1
size: NA
D: NA

CDR3: CASRPSGSETQYF
DNA: TGTGCCAGCAGACCTAGCGGGAGTGAGACCCAGTACTTC
V: TRBV7-3
J: TRBJ2-5
size: NA
D: TRBD2

CDR3: CASSFRQGATYEQYF
DNA: TGTGCCAGCAGTTTTAGGCAGGGGGCCACCTACGAGCAGTACTTC
V: TRBV27
J: TRBJ2-7
size: few
D: TRBD1

CDR3: CASKWREDVNEQFF
DNA: TGTGCCAGCAAATGGCGGGAGGATGTAAATGAGCAGTTCTTC
V: TRBV27
J: TRBJ2-1
size: NA
D: TRBD2

CDR3: CASSSGLASYNEQFF
DNA: TGCGCCAGCAGCTCCGGACTAGCGAGCTACAATGAGCAGTTCTTC
V: TRBV5-1
J: TRBJ2-1
size: NA
D: TRBD2

CDR3: CASREQATYGYTF
DNA: TGTGCCAGCAGAGAACAGGCGACCTATGGCTACACCTTC
V: TRBV28
J: TRBJ1-2
size: NA
D: NA

CDR3: CAGGQGGTYEQYF
DNA: TGTGCCGGGGGACAGGGCGGGACCTACGAGCAGTACTTC
V: TRBV30
J: TRBJ2-7
size: NA
D: TRBD1